Below, 28 T cell receptor beta chains from the same sample are listed, as sequenced in a study of graft-versus-host responses after intestinal transplantation. Assay: immunoSEQ multiplex PCR; the TCRdb copy retains only in-frame clones and omits some. Among tens of thousands of clones, roughly 95% were seen once, and the ten largest hold approximately 0.25%. Which antigens these TCRs recognize remains unknown. Sequenced here: unstimulated CD8+ T cells sorted from spleen or lymph node cells, sampled before transplant. The receptors were sampled from a human donor who was the organ donor for an intestinal transplant.

This clone was seen more than once but under ten times. The chain recombines TRBV28 with TRBJ1-6; the match to TRBD1 covers 10 bases. With 4 bases clipped from V and 8 bases from J, the junction kept 5 bases outside the gene matches. This CDR3 spans 15 amino acids. CDR1 is MDHEN and CDR2 is SYDVKM in the germline V gene. The CDR3 region has the DNA TGTGCCAGCAGTTCGCCCGACAGGGGGCATTCACCCCTCCACTTT. Its translation is CASSSPDRGHSPLHF. The full variable domain, with the rest looked up from reference TRBV28 and TRBJ1-6, is DVKVTQSSRYLVKRTGEKVFLECVQDMDHENMFWYRQDPGLGLRLIYFSYDVKMKEKGDIPEGYSVSREKKERFSLILESASTNQTSMYLCASSSPDRGHSPLHFGNGTRLTVT.

J is TRBJ1-1 and V is TRBV29-1; D unclear. V was trimmed by 3 bases and J by 0 bases, leaving 11 bases between them. This CDR3 is built from 14 residues. Germline V CDR1 and CDR2: SQVTM, ANQGSEA. In DNA, the CDR3 is TGCAGCGTTGATGAGGGTATCTTGAACACTGAAGCTTTCTTT. It is translated as CSVDEGILNTEAFF. Combining the CDR3 with reference TRBV29-1 and TRBJ1-1 gives the whole variable domain SAVISQKPSRDICQRGTSLTIQCQVDSQVTMMFWYRQQPGQSLTLIATANQGSEATYESGFVIDKFPISRPNLTFSTLTVSNMSPEDSSIYLCSVDEGILNTEAFFGQGTRLTVV.

The chain combines TRBV6-1 with TRBJ2-7; possibly TRBD1 or TRBD2 for D (5 bases each). This CDR3 has 14 residues. The germline V gene encodes CDR1 MNHNS and CDR2 SASEGT. Trimming shortened V by 2 bases and J by 0 bases, and 8 bases separated the two germline ends. The CDR3 bases are TGTGCCAGCAGTGAATTTGGGGGCTCCTACGAGCAGTACTTC. Protein product: CASSEFGGSYEQYF.

The chain carries TRBV25-1 and TRBJ2-3; the D gene is possibly TRBD2 (6 bases). CDR1 and CDR2 (germline): MGHDK, SYGVNS. The CDR3 length is 15 residues. The V end lost 6 bases, the J end lost 2 bases, and 15 bases lay between the germline ends. The CDR3 DNA follows: TGTGCCAGCAGGCCGGGACTTACATACACAGATACGCAGTATTTT. Its translation is CASRPGLTYTDTQYF.

CDR3 nucleotides: TGTGCCAGTAGTATTAGCGGGGGGCACATTCAGTACTTC. Encoded protein: CASSISGGHIQYF. This rearrangement joins TRBV19 to TRBJ2-4; 10 bases are a match to TRBD2. The V gene's germline CDR1 is LNHDA and CDR2 SQIVND (reference sequence). V was pared by 3 bases and J by 8 bases, with 1 base of the junction left unmatched. This CDR3 contains 13 residues.

The genes are TRBV6-1 and TRBJ1-1, with 8 positions matching TRBD1. V lost 3 bases and J lost 6; bases outside the gene matches: 3. Germline V gene data show CDR1 as MNHNS and CDR2 as SASEGT. The CDR3 totals 13 residues. The CDR3 region has the DNA TGTGCCAGCAGTGAGGCAGGGGGCCCTGAAGCTTTCTTT. It codes for CASSEAGGPEAFF.

V usage is TRBV6-1 and J usage is TRBJ1-1; D is possibly TRBD1 (6 bases). CDR3 length: 14 amino acids. Germline CDR1 is MNHNS and CDR2 is SASEGT. Between the trimmed V and J ends, which lost 7 bases and 0 bases, there was a span of 12 bases. CDR3 region: CASIRTAMNTEAFF. The CDR3 DNA reads TGTGCCAGCATTAGGACAGCGATGAACACTGAAGCTTTCTTT.

CDR3: CATSRARGGNNEQFF. The CDR3 DNA is TGTGCCACCAGCAGAGCTCGCGGGGGGAACAATGAGCAGTTCTTC. The V call is TRBV15, the J call TRBJ2-1; 8 positions agree with TRBD2. The V segment lost 1 base and the J segment 5 bases; nucleotides outside the gene matches: 4. CDR1 is LNHNV and CDR2 is YYDKDF in the germline V gene (reference sequence). CDR3 size: 15 residues.

This chain joins TRBV7-3 and TRBJ2-1; TRBD2 matches at 7 bases. Germline loops: CDR1 SGHTA, CDR2 FQGTGA. Trimming removed 5 bases from V and 2 bases from J; junction bases left unmatched: 9. The CDR3 runs 16 residues. The CDR3 coding sequence is TGTGCCAGCAGCCCCTTGGGCGGGGGACCCTACAATGAGCAGTTCTTC. Amino acids: CASSPLGGGPYNEQFF.

The V call is TRBV11-2, the J call TRBJ1-6; 7 nucleotides line up with TRBD1. Looked up from germline, CDR1 is SGHAT and CDR2 is FQNNGV. This CDR3 contains 17 residues. Germline trimming cut 2 bases from V and 7 bases from J; bases unmatched to any gene: 11. The CDR3 region has the DNA TGTGCCAGCAGCTTATCCGCCCAGGGGGGGCGGAATTCACCCCTCCACTTT. Amino acids: CASSLSAQGGRNSPLHF.

V is TRBV18 and J is TRBJ1-2, with D unclear. The ends were cut back, 2 bases at V and 4 bases at J, with 5 bases in the middle. The CDR3 runs 12 residues. Germline CDR1 reads KGHSH; CDR2 reads LQKENI. The CDR3 protein is CASSPEGYGYTF. In nucleotides, the CDR3 is TGTGCCAGCTCACCAGAGGGCTATGGCTACACCTTC. The full variable domain, rest sourced from reference TRBV18 and TRBJ1-2, is NAGVMQNPRHLVRRRGQEARLRCSPMKGHSHVYWYRQLPEEGLKFMVYLQKENIIDESGMPKERFSAEFPKEGPSILRIQQVVRGDSAAYFCASSPEGYGYTFGSGTRLTVV.

V and J are TRBV9 and TRBJ1-4; tentative D call: TRBD1 (5 bases). Trimming cost V 4 bases and J 10 bases, with 17 bases left between them. Germline CDR1 reads SGDLS; CDR2 reads YYNGEE. The CDR3 has 14 residues. The CDR3 nucleotides are TGTGCCAGCAGCCCTGAGGGACTGGAGGGAAAACTGTTTTTT. This encodes CASSPEGLEGKLFF.

The rearrangement links TRBV25-1 to TRBJ2-2, with 9 bases that match TRBD1. The CDR3 spans 15 residues. Germline-derived CDR1 and CDR2 are MGHDK and SYGVNS. The J segment lost 7 bases and the V segment lost 5 bases, leaving 8 bases of the junction unmatched. CDR3 protein: CASSPTGGANGELFF. DNA of the CDR3: TGTGCCAGCAGTCCAACAGGGGGCGCGAACGGGGAGCTGTTTTTT. Variable domain in full (rest from reference TRBV25-1 and TRBJ2-2): EADIYQTPRYLVIGTGKKITLECSQTMGHDKMYWYQQDPGMELHLIHYSYGVNSTEKGDLSSESTVSRIRTEHFPLTLESARPSHTSQYLCASSPTGGANGELFFGEGSRLTVL.

The chain combines TRBV28 with TRBJ2-1; the match to TRBD2 covers 13 bases. Germline V gene data show CDR1 as MDHEN and CDR2 as SYDVKM. The CDR3 covers 16 residues. V was pared by 6 bases and J by 3 bases, with 5 bases of the junction left unmatched. CDR3 amino acids: CASRLLAGGSYNEQFF. The CDR3 DNA reads as TGTGCCAGCAGACTACTAGCGGGGGGGAGCTACAATGAGCAGTTCTTC.

The chain is built from TRBV27 and TRBJ1-2; the match to TRBD1 covers 8 bases. CDR3 length: 15 residues. V trimming: 0 bases; J trimming: 2 bases; junction bases outside the gene matches: 2. Germline assignment: CDR1 MNHEY and CDR2 SMNVEV (reference sequence). The CDR3 loop reads CASSLSGTGNYGYTF. The CDR3 coding sequence is TGTGCCAGCAGTTTATCCGGGACAGGAAACTATGGCTACACCTTC.

The V call is TRBV27, the J call TRBJ2-3, with D unresolved. The germline CDR1 and CDR2 sequences are MNHEY and SMNVEV (reference sequence). The CDR3 covers 16 residues. V gave up 2 bases and J gave up 5 bases, with 17 bases separating them. The CDR3 DNA sequence: TGTGCCAGCAGTTTACGGACGATTGAGGTGGGAGATACGCAGTATTTT. Its translation is CASSLRTIEVGDTQYF.

This chain uses TRBV2 with TRBJ1-4; D not certain. Germline values: CDR1 SNHLY, CDR2 FYNNEI. V was cut by 1 base and J by 2 bases, with 14 bases left in between. CDR3 length equals 17 residues. The DNA of the CDR3 is TGTGCCAGCAGTGAAGACGATGTTCGGGGTACTAATGAAAAACTGTTTTTT. Translating it yields CASSEDDVRGTNEKLFF. Based on the CDR3 plus reference TRBV2 and TRBJ1-4, the full variable domain is EPEVTQTPSHQVTQMGQEVILRCVPISNHLYFYWYRQILGQKVEFLVSFYNNEISEKSEIFDDQFSVERPDGSNFTLKIRSTKLEDSAMYFCASSEDDVRGTNEKLFFGSGTQLSVL.

The chain couples TRBV7-9 to TRBJ2-3; D gene unclear. V lost 1 base and J 1 base, leaving 3 bases between the germline ends. The CDR3 loop spans 13 amino acids. Germline V CDR1 and CDR2: SEHNR, FQNEAQ (reference sequence). The CDR3 region is CASSLVGTDTQYF. In DNA form, the CDR3 reads TGTGCCAGCAGCTTAGTGGGCACAGATACGCAGTATTTT.

The chain couples TRBV5-1 to TRBJ2-1; D tentatively reads TRBD1 or TRBD2 (5 bases each). CDR1 and CDR2 (germline): SGHRS, YFSETQ. V was shortened by 4 bases and J by 4 bases, with 15 bases between the two germline ends. The CDR3 spans 15 residues. In DNA form, the CDR3 reads TGCGCCAGCAGCCGGACCGGGACCGTTTACAATGAGCAGTTCTTC. Amino acids: CASSRTGTVYNEQFF.

This chain connects TRBV4-1 to TRBJ1-6; tentative D call: TRBD1 (5 bases). CDR1 is MGHRA and CDR2 is YSYEKL in the germline V gene. Deletions cut 1 base from V and 10 bases from J, with 14 bases between. The CDR3 length is 15 residues. CDR3 in DNA: TGCGCCAGCAGCCAAGGGGACTCAGATGACTCACCCCTCCACTTT. Amino acids: CASSQGDSDDSPLHF.

The J gene is TRBJ1-1, the V gene TRBV4-3; 11 bases map to TRBD1. V dropped 4 bases and J dropped 2; count of bases not matched to a gene: 3. CDR1 LGHNA and CDR2 YSLEER come from the germline V gene. CDR3 size: 15 residues. The CDR3 protein is CASSPGTGGNTEAFF. DNA of the CDR3: TGCGCCAGCAGCCCAGGGACAGGGGGAAACACTGAAGCTTTCTTT.

J is TRBJ2-7 and V is TRBV30, with D possibly TRBD1 on 6 matching bases. Trimming left V 6 bases short and J 5 bases short, with 20 bases between. CDR1 is GTSNPN, CDR2 SVGIG, per germline (reference sequence). This CDR3 comprises 14 residues. As DNA, the CDR3 is TGTGCCTGCCAGGCCCGGGACATTTCCAACGAGCAGTACTTC. This sequence encodes CACQARDISNEQYF.

The J gene is TRBJ2-1, the V gene TRBV14, with D unclear. Trimming took off 2 bases at V and 6 bases at J, with 14 bases between the two ends. Per germline, CDR1 SGHDN and CDR2 FVKESK. This CDR3 is built from 15 residues. DNA of the CDR3: TGTGCCAGCAGCCAATTGTCGGGCCCCTCCAATGAGCAGTTCTTC. As protein: CASSQLSGPSNEQFF.

This chain links TRBV27 with TRBJ1-5; D ambiguous. Germline CDR1 is MNHEY and CDR2 is SMNVEV (reference sequence). V was trimmed by 6 bases and J by 5 bases, leaving 14 bases between them. The CDR3 consists of 14 residues. CDR3 DNA: TGTGCCAGCAGCTCTATCCGAGGCGATCAGCCCCAGCATTTT. This encodes CASSSIRGDQPQHF.

This sequence joins TRBV6-5 and TRBJ2-7; a weak D match, TRBD1 (7 bases). The CDR3 extends over 12 amino acids. Trimming pared 6 bases from V and 7 bases from J, leaving 13 bases between. Germline V lookup: CDR1 MNHEY, CDR2 SVGAGI. Here the CDR3 DNA reads TGTGCCAGCAGCCAGGGGGGTCTGGAGCAGTACTTC. It translates to CASSQGGLEQYF.

The chain links TRBV9 to TRBJ1-1; D gene uncertain. This CDR3 region has 13 residues. The V gene lost 4 bases and the J gene lost 1 base, with 8 bases spanning the gap. Germline V gene data show CDR1 as SGDLS and CDR2 as YYNGEE. For the CDR3, the DNA is TGTGCCAGCAGCACCGAGGGGAACACTGAAGCTTTCTTT. It translates to CASSTEGNTEAFF.

V usage is TRBV6-1 and J usage is TRBJ2-7, with D perhaps given as TRBD1 or TRBD2 (5 bases each). The V gene lost 7 bases and the J gene lost 3 bases, with 19 bases spanning the gap. The CDR3 loop spans 15 amino acids. Germline lookup yields CDR1 MNHNS and CDR2 SASEGT. The CDR3 region has the DNA TGTGCCAGCACGGGGACGCAGACCCTTTACTACGAGCAGTACTTC. Translation gives CASTGTQTLYYEQYF.

V usage is TRBV28 and J usage is TRBJ2-1; 7 bases are shared with TRBD2. CDR1 MDHEN and CDR2 SYDVKM come from the germline V gene. This CDR3 region has 15 residues. Trimming took 7 bases from V and 8 from J; bases not matched to a gene: 14. The CDR3, as DNA: TGTGCCAGCAAAAGCGGGGAGACGTGGTTCGATGAGCAGTTCTTC. Its translation is CASKSGETWFDEQFF.